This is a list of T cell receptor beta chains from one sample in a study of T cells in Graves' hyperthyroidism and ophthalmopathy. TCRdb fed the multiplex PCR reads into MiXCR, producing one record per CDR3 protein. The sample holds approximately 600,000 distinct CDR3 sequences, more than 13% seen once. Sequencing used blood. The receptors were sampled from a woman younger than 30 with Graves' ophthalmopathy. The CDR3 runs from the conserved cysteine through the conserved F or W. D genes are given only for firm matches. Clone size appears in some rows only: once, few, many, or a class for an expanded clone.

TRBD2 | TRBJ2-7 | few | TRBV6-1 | TGTGCCAGCAAGCGGGAGGACTACGAGCAGTACTTC | CASKREDYEQYF
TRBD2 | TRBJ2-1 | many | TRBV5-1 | TGCGCCAGCAATGCGGGAGGAACCCAATACAATGAGCAGTTCTTC | CASNAGGTQYNEQFF
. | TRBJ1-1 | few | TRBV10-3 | TGTGCCATCAGTGAGTCCTTGACAGGCTCAGGGAACACTGAAGCTTTCTTT | CAISESLTGSGNTEAFF
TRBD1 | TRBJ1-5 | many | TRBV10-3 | TGTGCCATCAGAGACAGGGTGGATCAGCCCCAGCATTTT | CAIRDRVDQPQHF
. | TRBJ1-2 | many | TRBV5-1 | TGCGCCAGCAGCCCCAGGGACCAGAACTATGGCTACACCTTC | CASSPRDQNYGYTF
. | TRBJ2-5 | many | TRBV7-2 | TGTGCCAGCAGCTTAGGGAAAAGGCAGGGGTCAGAGACCCAGTACTTC | CASSLGKRQGSETQYF
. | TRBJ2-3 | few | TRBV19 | TGTGCCAGTAAGGGGGGAACTGGGTATAGCACAGATACGCAGTATTTT | CASKGGTGYSTDTQYF
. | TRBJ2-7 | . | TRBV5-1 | TGCGCCAGCAGTAGACAGCTTCAATCCTACGAGCAGTACTTC | CASSRQLQSYEQYF
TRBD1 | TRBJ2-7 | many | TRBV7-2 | TGTGCCAGCAGCTTAGTGGGGACAGGGTATATCGAGCAGTACTTC | CASSLVGTGYIEQYF
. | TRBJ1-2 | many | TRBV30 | TGTGCCTGGAGTCCCGGGACGGGAGCAGGCGGCTACACCTTC | CAWSPGTGAGGYTF
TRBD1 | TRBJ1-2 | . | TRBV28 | TGTGCCAGCAGGACAGGGGGCGCGGGCTATGGCTACACCTTC | CASRTGGAGYGYTF
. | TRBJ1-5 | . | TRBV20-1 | TGCAGTGCAAAGGGAGTCAATCAGCCCCAGCATTTT | CSAKGVNQPQHF
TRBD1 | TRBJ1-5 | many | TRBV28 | TGTGCCAGCAGGATACTCACAGGGGCCCTAAATCAGCCCCAGCATTTT | CASRILTGALNQPQHF
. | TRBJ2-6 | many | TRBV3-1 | TGTGCCAGCAGCCAGAACTCTGGGGCCAACGTCCTGACTTTC | CASSQNSGANVLTF
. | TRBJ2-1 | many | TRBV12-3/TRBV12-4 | TGTGCCAGCAGTTCGGGCACGGCTAGCTCCTACAATGAGCAGTTCTTC | CASSSGTASSYNEQFF
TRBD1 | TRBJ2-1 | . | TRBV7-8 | TGTGCCAGCAGCTTTAGCCCGCTGGGGTACAGGGGGGCCTACAATGAGCAGTTCTTC | CASSFSPLGYRGAYNEQFF
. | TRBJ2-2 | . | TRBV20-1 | TGCAGTGCTAGCGCGACATGGGGGGTTGGGGCCGGGGAGCTGTTTTTT | CSASATWGVGAGELFF
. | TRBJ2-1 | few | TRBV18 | TGTGCCAGCTCACCTCAGGGTCCCAATGAGCAGTTCTTC | CASSPQGPNEQFF
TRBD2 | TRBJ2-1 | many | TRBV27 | TGTGCCAGCAGCTTGAGCGGGAGCTCCTACAATGAGCAGTTCTTC | CASSLSGSSYNEQFF
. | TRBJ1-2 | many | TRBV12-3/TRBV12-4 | TGTGCCAGCGGAACAGGGACGCGGAACTATGGCTACACCTTC | CASGTGTRNYGYTF
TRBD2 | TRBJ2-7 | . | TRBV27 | TGTGCCAGCGGTCCGGGGACTAGCGGTCTTTCCTACGAGCAGTACTTC | CASGPGTSGLSYEQYF
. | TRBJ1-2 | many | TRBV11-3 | TGTGCCAGCAGCTCCCGGGGATTCGACCGGTATGGCTACACCTTC | CASSSRGFDRYGYTF
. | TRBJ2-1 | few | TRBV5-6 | TGTGCCAGCAGCTTGGGGGGGGACTCTCGTGAGTTCTTC | CASSLGGDSREFF
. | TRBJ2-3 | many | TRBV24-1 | TGTGCCACCAGTGATTACACAGATACGCAGTATTTT | CATSDYTDTQYF
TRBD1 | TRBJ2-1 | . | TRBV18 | TGTGCCAGCTCACCTAAGGGGGCCAGTGAGCAGTTCTTC | CASSPKGASEQFF
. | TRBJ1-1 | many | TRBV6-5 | TGTGCCAGCAGTTTACTGAGGTACACTGAAGCTTTCTTT | CASSLLRYTEAFF
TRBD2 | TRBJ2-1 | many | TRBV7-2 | TGTGCCAGCAGCTTAGTATGGCTAGCGGGACCGACCTACAATGAGCAGTTCTTC | CASSLVWLAGPTYNEQFF
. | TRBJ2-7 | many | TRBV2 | TGTGCCAGCAGTCCTATTCCAGGGGACCGCTCCTCCTACGAGCAGTACTTC | CASSPIPGDRSSYEQYF
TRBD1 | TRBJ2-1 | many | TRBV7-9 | TGTGCCAGCAGCGGGACAGGGGTTATGAATGAGCAGTTCTTC | CASSGTGVMNEQFF
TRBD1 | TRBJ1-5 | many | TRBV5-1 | TGCGCCAGCAGCCAAGGGACAGTCGACAATCAGCCCCAGCATTTT | CASSQGTVDNQPQHF
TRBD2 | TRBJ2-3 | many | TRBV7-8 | TGTGCCAGCAGCTTCGCGGGAGGGGGAACAGATACGCAGTATTTT | CASSFAGGGTDTQYF
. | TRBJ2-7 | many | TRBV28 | TGTGCCAGCAGGCCTCGAGTTTGGGAGGTCAACTCCTACGAGCAGTACTTC | CASRPRVWEVNSYEQYF